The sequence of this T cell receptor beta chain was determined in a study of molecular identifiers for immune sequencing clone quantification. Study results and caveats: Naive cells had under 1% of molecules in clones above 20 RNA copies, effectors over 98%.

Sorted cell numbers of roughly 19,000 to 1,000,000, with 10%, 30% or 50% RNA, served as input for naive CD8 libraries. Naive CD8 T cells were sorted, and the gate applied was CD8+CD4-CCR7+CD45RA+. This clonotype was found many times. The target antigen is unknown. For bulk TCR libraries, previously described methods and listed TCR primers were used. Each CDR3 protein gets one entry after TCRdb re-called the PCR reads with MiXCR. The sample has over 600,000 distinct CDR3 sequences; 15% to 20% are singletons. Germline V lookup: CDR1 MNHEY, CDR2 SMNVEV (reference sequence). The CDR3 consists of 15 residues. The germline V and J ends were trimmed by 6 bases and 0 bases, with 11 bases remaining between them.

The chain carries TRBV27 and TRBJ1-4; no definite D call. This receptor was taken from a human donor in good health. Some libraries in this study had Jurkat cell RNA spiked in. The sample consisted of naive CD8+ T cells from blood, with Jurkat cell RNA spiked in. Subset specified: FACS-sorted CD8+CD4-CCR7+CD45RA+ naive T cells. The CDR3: CASSERHSTNEKLFF. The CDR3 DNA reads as TGTGCCAGCAGCGAAAGACATTCAACTAATGAAAAACTGTTTTTT.